Below, 7 T cell receptor beta chains from the same sample are listed, as sequenced in a study of beta chain features in type 1 diabetes. Study-wide results and limits: TCRB CDR3s were moderately but significantly shorter in Type 1 diabetes patients in all four CD4+ subsets.

No antigen has been identified for these receptors. The entirety of the isolated RNA underwent reverse transcription, so expressed TCRB transcripts were sequenced. Produced via immunoSEQ multiplex PCR; TCRdb's table is partial and in-frame only. Here the sample spans 300,000 to 450,000 clones, around 10% being singletons. The sequencing input was central memory CD4+ T cells from blood. Every receptor here comes from a man aged 30 to 39 with type 1 diabetes.

V gene TRBV11-1 combines with J gene TRBJ2-7; D might be TRBD1 or TRBD2, each matching 5 bases. V lost 1 base and J lost 3, with 10 bases in between. There are 14 residues in the CDR3. Germline V CDR1 and CDR2: SGHAT, FQDESV (reference sequence). The CDR3 loop reads CASSLGRDDYEQYF. CDR3 coding DNA: TGTGCCAGCAGCTTAGGCAGGGACGACTACGAGCAGTACTTC.

This clone showed up just a few times. The rearrangement uses TRBV7-9 and TRBJ1-1, with 7 bases identical to TRBD1. The germline gives CDR1 SEHNR, CDR2 FQNEAQ (reference sequence). The CDR3 length is 15 residues. V lost 5 bases, J lost 3 bases, and 9 bases stayed unmatched. The CDR3 protein is CASSPRGGGHTEAFF. CDR3 DNA: TGTGCCAGCAGCCCCCGAGGAGGGGGCCACACTGAAGCTTTCTTT. Complete variable domain (other parts from reference TRBV7-9 and TRBJ1-1): DTGVSQNPRHKITKRGQNVTFRCDPISEHNRLYWYRQTLGQGPEFLTYFQNEAQLEKSRLLSDRFSAERPKGSFSTLEIQRTEQGDSAMYLCASSPRGGGHTEAFFGQGTRLTVV.

This clone was detected only a few times. This chain joins TRBV11-1 and TRBJ1-1; 8 nucleotides agree with TRBD1. CDR1 and CDR2 from the germline V gene are SGHAT and FQDESV (reference sequence). V lost 5 bases to trimming and J lost 4 bases; unmatched junction nucleotides: 9. This CDR3 spans 15 amino acids. CDR3 in DNA: TGTGCCAGCAGCATCCTACAGGGGGAGGTCACTGAAGCTTTCTTT. It encodes CASSILQGEVTEAFF.

In this sample, this clone turned up a few times. The chain couples TRBV9 to TRBJ2-3; 8 positions agree with TRBD2. V shed 0 bases, J shed 1 base, and the junction held 4 bases outside the gene matches. The CDR3 runs 16 residues. Germline-derived CDR1 and CDR2 are SGDLS and YYNGEE. The CDR3 protein is CASSVEASGRTDTQYF. CDR3 coding DNA: TGTGCCAGCAGCGTAGAGGCTAGCGGGCGCACAGATACGCAGTATTTT.

In the case of this clone: Other DNA variants within this sample encode the same CDR3. The V and J genes are TRBV27 and TRBJ1-5; D unresolved. Germline assignment: CDR1 MNHEY and CDR2 SMNVEV (reference sequence). Trimming removed 2 bases at V and 1 base at J, with 3 bases between. The CDR3 has 13 amino acids. The CDR3: CASSLRSNQPQHF. CDR3 coding DNA: TGTGCCAGCAGTTTACGGAGCAATCAGCCCCAGCATTTT.

This clone was recorded at least ten times. The chain carries TRBV7-9 and TRBJ1-1; D gene ambiguous. Trimming stripped 5 bases from V and 7 bases from J, with 11 bases between. CDR3 size: 12 residues. Germline V lookup: CDR1 SEHNR, CDR2 FQNEAQ (reference sequence). The CDR3 reads CASSPLDGEAFF. DNA for the CDR3: TGTGCCAGCAGCCCATTGGACGGTGAAGCTTTCTTT.

The J gene is TRBJ2-6, the V gene TRBV28; 10 nucleotides line up with TRBD1. J gave up 1 base and V 3 bases, and 3 bases lay outside the gene matches. The CDR3 has 17 amino acids. CDR1 MDHEN and CDR2 SYDVKM come from the germline V gene. The CDR3 coding sequence is TGTGCCAGCAGTTTTAGGACAGGGGGATCTGGGGCCAACGTCCTGACTTTC. This gives the protein CASSFRTGGSGANVLTF.